This passage covers 32 T cell receptor beta chains from one sample sequenced in a study of blood T cell repertoires in COVID-19. Here immunoSEQ multiplex PCR was the method, and the copy in TCRdb shows in-frame clones only, minus some. In the table there are 100,000 to 150,000 clones, 88% of which are singletons. The specimen sequenced was peripheral blood. The receptor set was obtained from a man in his 70s with active COVID-19.

The chain employs TRBV6-5 and TRBJ2-5; D possibly corresponds to TRBD1 (5 bases). Germline values: CDR1 MNHEY, CDR2 SVGAGI. Trimming removed 2 bases at V and 4 bases at J, with 11 bases between. The CDR3 consists of 14 residues. The CDR3 protein is CASSYRRAGETQYF. DNA of the CDR3: TGTGCCAGCAGTTACCGCAGGGCTGGAGAGACCCAGTACTTC.

This rearrangement joins TRBV19 to TRBJ1-1; D possibly corresponds to TRBD1 (5 bases). The CDR3 extends over 13 amino acids. V was cut by 4 bases and J by 5 bases, with 11 bases left in between. Looked up from germline, CDR1 is LNHDA and CDR2 is SQIVND (reference sequence). CDR3 DNA: TGTGCCAGTAGTACCGGGGGAAGGACTGAAGCTTTCTTT. As protein: CASSTGGRTEAFF.

The chain has TRBV18 and TRBJ1-5; D not certain. The CDR3 has 13 amino acids. Trimming took off 1 base at V and 4 bases at J, with 5 bases between the two ends. Germline V gene lookup returns CDR1 KGHSH and CDR2 LQKENI. For the CDR3, the DNA is TGTGCCAGCTCACCACTGGAGAATCAGCCCCAGCATTTT. This encodes CASSPLENQPQHF. Full variable domain (remainder filled in from reference TRBV18 and TRBJ1-5): NAGVMQNPRHLVRRRGQEARLRCSPMKGHSHVYWYRQLPEEGLKFMVYLQKENIIDESGMPKERFSAEFPKEGPSILRIQQVVRGDSAAYFCASSPLENQPQHFGDGTRLSIL.

The chain has TRBV4-3 and TRBJ1-5, with D tentatively TRBD1 (6 bases). The CDR3 totals 13 residues. Germline V gene lookup returns CDR1 LGHNA and CDR2 YSLEER. V gave up 3 bases and J gave up 9 bases, with 12 bases separating them. The CDR3 nucleotides are TGCGCCAGCAGCCACGTACAACAGGGGCCCCAGCATTTT. Encoded protein: CASSHVQQGPQHF.

This clone was seen a single time. V and J are TRBV7-5 and TRBJ2-7; no check of the table's D call, TRBD1, against the DNA was made. TRBV7-5 counts as a pseudogene. This CDR3 contains 17 residues. CDR3 residues: CVRSPTGQHIRGYEQYF. CDR3 bases: TGTGTCAGAAGCCCAACTGGACAGCATATAAGGGGCTACGAGCAGTACTTC.

The chain has TRBV5-1 and TRBJ1-3, with 7 bases lining up with TRBD1. Looked up from germline, CDR1 is SGHRS and CDR2 is YFSETQ. Trimming took 3 bases from V and 0 from J; bases not matched to a gene: 6. The length of the CDR3 is 16 residues. CDR3 amino acids: CASSSRTGSSGNTIYF. DNA for the CDR3: TGCGCCAGCAGCTCCCGGACAGGATCCTCTGGAAACACCATATATTTT.

V gene TRBV15 combines with J gene TRBJ2-5; weak D call: TRBD1 (6 bases). Germline V gene data show CDR1 as LNHNV and CDR2 as YYDKDF (reference sequence). This CDR3 spans 14 amino acids. V lost 0 bases and J 8 bases, leaving 13 bases between the germline ends. The CDR3 nucleotides read TGTGCCACCAGCAGAGATAAGGACAGTCTCACCCAGTACTTC. It codes for CATSRDKDSLTQYF. The whole variable domain, remainder taken from reference TRBV15 and TRBJ2-5, is DAMVIQNPRYQVTQFGKPVTLSCSQTLNHNVMYWYQQKSSQAPKLLFHYYDKDFNNEADTPDNFQSRRPNTSFCFLDIRSPGLGDTAMYLCATSRDKDSLTQYFGPGTRLLVL.

The CDR3 DNA reads as TGTGCCAGCAGTTTTAGTGACAGGTCGCAGCCCCAGCATTTT. This gives the protein CASSFSDRSQPQHF. This chain connects TRBV27 to TRBJ1-5; D is possibly TRBD1 (6 bases). Per germline, CDR1 MNHEY and CDR2 SMNVEV (reference sequence). V lost 3 bases and J 7 bases, leaving 13 bases between the germline ends. The CDR3 is made up of 14 amino acids.

The chain combines TRBV30 with TRBJ1-1; TRBD1 agrees at 8 bases. The J segment lost 5 bases and the V segment lost 4 bases, leaving 12 bases of the junction unmatched. The germline V gene has CDR1 GTSNPN and CDR2 SVGIG (reference sequence). The CDR3 length is 15 residues. The CDR3 nucleotides are TGTGCCTGGACCCCCCCCACAGGGGGGACTACTGAAGCTTTCTTT. It translates to CAWTPPTGGTTEAFF.

CDR3 in DNA: TGTGCCACCAGTGCCCACGGTAGCGGGAGGTCCACAGATACGCAGTATTTT. Its protein is CATSAHGSGRSTDTQYF. The chain links TRBV24-1 to TRBJ2-3; TRBD2 matches 10 bases. Germline CDR1 reads KGHDR; CDR2 reads SFDVKD. Trimming at V came to 5 bases and at J to 2 bases, leaving 9 bases not matched to a gene. This CDR3 is 17 amino acids long.

V and J are TRBV7-6 and TRBJ2-1; 7 bases are a match to TRBD2. The CDR3 runs 15 residues. CDR1 and CDR2 from the germline V gene are SGHVS and FNYEAQ. The V segment lost 5 bases and the J segment 10 bases; nucleotides outside the gene matches: 14. The CDR3 region has the DNA TGTGCCAGCAGCCCGGGGACCGGGACTACCTTGGAGCAGTTCTTC. It encodes CASSPGTGTTLEQFF.

This chain uses TRBV5-1 with TRBJ2-1; TRBD2 might be the D (5 bases). The germline V gene encodes CDR1 SGHRS and CDR2 YFSETQ. V was pared by 4 bases and J by 4 bases, with 12 bases between. The CDR3 runs 14 residues. The CDR3: CASSLSVVYNEQFF. CDR3 DNA sequence: TGCGCCAGCAGCCTTAGCGTAGTTTACAATGAGCAGTTCTTC.

The chain uses TRBV30 and TRBJ2-3; D unresolved. This CDR3 region has 13 residues. V shed 0 bases and J shed 6 bases, with 10 bases lying between them. Looked up from germline, CDR1 is GTSNPN and CDR2 is SVGIG (reference sequence). The CDR3 DNA reads TGTGCCTGGAGTGTACGCAGCGCCGATACGCAGTATTTT. It codes for CAWSVRSADTQYF.

This chain joins TRBV7-2 and TRBJ1-2; TRBD1 aligns across 10 bases. The J segment lost 4 bases and the V segment lost 5 bases, leaving 7 bases of the junction unmatched. Germline-derived CDR1 and CDR2 are SGHTA and FQGNSA. This CDR3 has 15 residues. The CDR3 DNA sequence: TGTGCCAGCAGCCCCGGACAGGGGGTTCCCTATGGCTACACCTTC. Translating gives CASSPGQGVPYGYTF.

This rearrangement joins TRBV9 to TRBJ1-4; D unclear. The germline V gene encodes CDR1 SGDLS and CDR2 YYNGEE. V lost 3 bases and J lost 0, with 12 bases in between. CDR3 length: 16 amino acids. CDR3 sequence: CASSASEIATNEKLFF. The CDR3 DNA reads TGTGCCAGCAGCGCCTCCGAGATTGCAACTAATGAAAAACTGTTTTTT.

The chain is built from TRBV9 and TRBJ2-2, with a possible D match to TRBD1 (5 bases). This CDR3 spans 14 amino acids. Trimming took off 0 bases at V and 6 bases at J, with 9 bases between the two ends. The germline V gene has CDR1 SGDLS and CDR2 YYNGEE. The CDR3 is CASSVARGAGELFF. The CDR3, as DNA: TGTGCCAGCAGCGTAGCTAGGGGCGCCGGGGAGCTGTTTTTT.

The genes are TRBV7-3 and TRBJ1-1, with unresolved D. The CDR3 runs 14 residues. V lost 2 bases, J lost 5 bases, and 12 bases lay in between. The germline V gene has CDR1 SGHTA and CDR2 FQGTGA. The CDR3 nucleotides read TGTGCCAGCAGCTTAGGGCAGGCTGGGACTGAAGCTTTCTTT. Translated, it gives CASSLGQAGTEAFF.

The chain recombines TRBV7-9 with TRBJ2-2; tentative D call: TRBD2 (6 bases). This CDR3 is built from 14 residues. Germline V gene lookup returns CDR1 SEHNR and CDR2 FQNEAQ (reference sequence). The V end was cut by 2 bases, the J end by 5 bases, with 9 bases between. This chain's CDR3 is CASSLYGGTGELFF. CDR3 nucleotide sequence: TGTGCCAGCAGCTTATACGGAGGGACCGGGGAGCTGTTTTTT.

This chain joins TRBV6-4 and TRBJ1-2; possibly TRBD1 for D (5 bases). CDR3 length: 11 residues. V was shortened by 3 bases and J by 7 bases, with 6 bases between the two germline ends. The germline gives CDR1 MRHNA, CDR2 SNTAGT. The CDR3 DNA sequence: TGTGCCAGCAGTGAGGGGGGTGGCTACACCTTC. This sequence encodes CASSEGGGYTF.

The chain employs TRBV5-4 and TRBJ2-1; 8 bases are shared with TRBD2. Trimming took 5 bases from V and 7 from J; bases not matched to a gene: 14. CDR3 length: 16 residues. Germline V gives CDR1 SGHNT, CDR2 YYREEE (reference sequence). CDR3 region: CASRPMGAGVKNEQFF. The CDR3 DNA reads TGTGCCAGCAGACCCATGGGAGCGGGAGTAAAAAATGAGCAGTTCTTC.

V gene TRBV7-6 combines with J gene TRBJ2-1; 8 bases line up with TRBD2. J was trimmed by 7 bases and V by 3 bases; bases with no gene match: 11. Germline CDR1 SGHVS, CDR2 FNYEAQ. The CDR3 runs to 16 residues. The CDR3 loop reads CASSLGSGRVGNEQFF. In DNA, the CDR3 is TGTGCCAGCAGCTTGGGGAGCGGGAGAGTCGGAAATGAGCAGTTCTTC. Full variable domain (remainder filled in from reference TRBV7-6 and TRBJ2-1): GAGVSQSPRYKVTKRGQDVALRCDPISGHVSLYWYRQALGQGPEFLTYFNYEAQQDKSGLPNDRFSAERPEGSISTLTIQRTEQRDSAMYRCASSLGSGRVGNEQFFGPGTRLTVL.

This clone was seen a handful of times. The chain uses TRBV6-5 and TRBJ2-7; D possibly corresponds to TRBD1 (5 bases). Germline CDR1 MNHEY, CDR2 SVGAGI. V lost 9 bases and J lost 7, with 16 bases in between. The CDR3 spans 12 residues. The chain's CDR3 is CASSKGNREQYF. The CDR3 DNA reads as TGTGCCAGTTCGAAGGGGAACCGGGAGCAGTACTTC.

This clone occurred once. The chain is built from TRBV7-2 and TRBJ2-1; 13 nucleotides match TRBD2. Per the germline V gene, CDR1 is SGHTA and CDR2 is FQGNSA. The junction had 5 bases not matched to a gene; V was cut back by 5 bases and J by 4 bases. The CDR3 contains 16 residues. CDR3 nucleotides: TGTGCCAGCAGCCCCCCGGGACTAGCGGGGTACAATGAGCAGTTCTTC. Encoded protein: CASSPPGLAGYNEQFF.

The chain joins TRBV21-1 to TRBJ1-1; no check of the table's D call, TRBD1, against the DNA was made. TRBV21-1 is labeled a pseudogene. The CDR3 covers 15 residues. The CDR3 DNA reads TGTGCCAGCAGCAAATGGCAGGGCTTGAACACTGAAGCTTTCTTT. Its translation: CASSKWQGLNTEAFF.

The chain couples TRBV4-3 to TRBJ2-3; TRBD1 might be the D (6 bases). Germline CDR1 LGHNA, CDR2 YSLEER. The V end lost 0 bases, the J end lost 14 bases, and 24 bases lay between the germline ends. The CDR3 spans 16 residues. The CDR3 loop reads CASSQDRGSLGTSRYF. The CDR3 DNA reads TGCGCCAGCAGCCAAGATCGCGGAAGTCTCGGGACATCTAGGTATTTT.

This clone was observed a handful of times. The chain has TRBV2 and TRBJ1-2; TRBD1 is a possible D gene (6 bases). The CDR3 sequence is 14 residues long. Germline V gives CDR1 SNHLY, CDR2 FYNNEI. The germline V and J ends were trimmed by 7 bases and 0 bases, with 12 bases remaining between them. The CDR3 region has the DNA TGTGCCAGCAAGCGGGACAAAGCTAACTATGGCTACACCTTC. Encoded protein: CASKRDKANYGYTF.

The chain links TRBV7-9 to TRBJ2-3; D remains ambiguous. Trimming removed 4 bases from V and 5 bases from J, with 13 bases in between. CDR1 is SEHNR and CDR2 is FQNEAQ in the germline V gene (reference sequence). The CDR3 extends over 14 amino acids. CDR3 bases: TGTGCCAGCAGCTCTCCGTTAGCCGGAGATACGCAGTATTTT. This gives the protein CASSSPLAGDTQYF.

The chain couples TRBV24-1 to TRBJ2-1; 11 bases agree with TRBD1. The J segment lost 7 bases and the V segment lost 9 bases, leaving 4 bases of the junction unmatched. The CDR3 loop spans 13 amino acids. Per germline, CDR1 KGHDR and CDR2 SFDVKD. The CDR3 is CATGTGGWNEQFF. CDR3 sequence (DNA): TGTGCCACCGGGACAGGGGGGTGGAATGAGCAGTTCTTC.

The chain links TRBV30 to TRBJ2-2; D is perhaps TRBD1 (6 bases). CDR3 length: 15 residues. The V gene lost 0 bases and the J gene lost 6 bases, with 14 bases spanning the gap. Germline V gives CDR1 GTSNPN, CDR2 SVGIG (reference sequence). The CDR3 sequence: CAWSVARGIAGELFF. In DNA form, the CDR3 reads TGTGCCTGGAGTGTAGCCAGGGGAATTGCCGGGGAGCTGTTTTTT.

The gene calls are TRBV5-1 and TRBJ2-3; 7 nucleotides align to TRBD2. CDR1 is SGHRS and CDR2 is YFSETQ in the germline V gene. The CDR3 sequence is 17 residues long. After removal of 4 bases from V and 0 bases from J, the junction contained 11 bases not matched to a gene. CDR3 nucleotide sequence: TGCGCCAGCAGCGGGGCGCTCGGGACTACTAGCACAGATACGCAGTATTTT. This gives the protein CASSGALGTTSTDTQYF. Drawing the rest from reference TRBV5-1 and TRBJ2-3, the complete variable domain is KAGVTQTPRYLIKTRGQQVTLSCSPISGHRSVSWYQQTPGQGLQFLFEYFSETQRNKGNFPGRFSGRQFSNSRSEMNVSTLELGDSALYLCASSGALGTTSTDTQYFGPGTRLTVL.

The sample holds a few counts of this clone. V gene TRBV28 combines with J gene TRBJ1-2; TRBD1 matches 7 bases. CDR3 length: 12 residues. Trimming cost V 4 bases and J 10 bases; bases outside gene matches: 6. Germline V gene lookup returns CDR1 MDHEN and CDR2 SYDVKM. This CDR3 is CASSSSTGDYTF. For the CDR3, the DNA is TGTGCCAGCAGTTCCTCCACAGGGGACTACACCTTC.

About this clone: The same CDR3 also results from other DNA sequences found in this sample. V is TRBV5-1 and J is TRBJ1-2; TRBD1 agrees at 8 bases. Trimming took 2 bases from V and 2 from J; bases not matched to a gene: 5. CDR3 size: 15 residues. Germline V gene data show CDR1 as SGHRS and CDR2 as YFSETQ. CDR3 loop: CASSFGQGGNYGYTF. CDR3 in DNA: TGCGCCAGCAGCTTCGGACAGGGAGGGAACTATGGCTACACCTTC.